The sequence of this T cell receptor beta chain was determined in a study of cytomegalovirus exposure and HLA in healthy donors. Study findings and constraints: Being indistinguishable, some V segments were excluded, TRBV6-2 and TRBV6-3 among them.

This CDR3 has 15 residues. As concerns this clone: Its antigen is not known.

PCR amplification relied on 60 Vbeta primers (plus 13 Jbeta primers). This table comes from immunoSEQ multiplex PCR, and its TCRdb copy is limited to in-frame clones, with some not included. The profile covers approximately 78,000 clones, with around 85% appearing a single time and roughly 2.6% taken by the ten largest. The receptor was derived from a woman in her fifties or sixties in good health and CMV-seronegative. The sample taken for sequencing was PBMCs. The J gene is TRBJ1-6, the V gene TRBV21-1; TRBD1, as called in the table, went unchecked against the DNA. TRBV21-1 is described as a pseudogene. CDR3 sequence (DNA): TGTGCCAGCAGCAAAGGCCCGGACAGGGGATCACCCCTCCACTTT. Amino acids: CASSKGPDRGSPLHF.